This TCR beta chain came from a study of T cell repertoires in cytomegalovirus infection. Study information: TCR beta signatures that were public indicated CMV infection and matching HLA type.

General study results and limits: HLA-C-restricted CMV clonotypes gave the most frequent clonotype in two of eight donors. Summed public TCR beta family frequency identified CMV carriers bearing the relevant HLA.

Details on this clonotype: Its target is not known.

In TCRdb, the reads were re-called with MiXCR into one record per CDR3 protein. The sample carries fewer than 130,000 distinct CDR3 sequences, less than 55% recorded once. This receptor was taken from a human donor in good health (CMV status not recorded). Some clones in this sample may be carry-over from other donors' samples. This specimen was CD8+ T cells from cultured PBMCs, taken from culture after CMV antigen stimulation.

Here the CDR3 reads CASSLAQGDYGYTF. The CDR3 nucleotides read TGTGCCAGCAGCTTAGCGCAGGGAGACTATGGCTACACCTTC. J is TRBJ1-2 and V is TRBV7-4; perhaps TRBD1 as D (5 bases). The CDR3 runs to 14 residues. Trimming removed 0 bases at V and 3 bases at J, with 8 bases between. Germline assignment: CDR1 SGHVT and CDR2 SQSDAQ.